The 17 T cell receptor beta chains presented below share a single source sample, sequenced in a study of blood T cell repertoires in COVID-19. Sequencing was performed with immunoSEQ multiplex PCR; in TCRdb, only in-frame clones are kept and a portion is missing. The sample holds more than 35,000 clones, around 77% seen once. The source material was peripheral blood. These TCRs come from a man older than 75 with active or convalescent COVID-19.

The V and J genes are TRBV7-2 and TRBJ2-7; 14 bases are shared with TRBD2. This CDR3 region has 17 residues. Germline V lookup: CDR1 SGHTA, CDR2 FQGNSA. Germline trimming cut 1 base from V and 7 bases from J; bases unmatched to any gene: 9. CDR3: CASSLVTGTSGRIEQYF. CDR3 DNA sequence: TGTGCCAGCAGCTTAGTGACCGGGACTAGCGGGAGAATAGAGCAGTACTTC.

This chain links TRBV7-8 with TRBJ1-4; 8 bases fit TRBD1. Germline trimming cut 5 bases from V and 8 bases from J; bases unmatched to any gene: 10. This CDR3 is 15 amino acids long. Germline V gives CDR1 SGHVS, CDR2 FQNEAQ. The CDR3, as DNA: TGTGCCAGCAGCCTATCGACAGGGGTTGGGGAAAAACTGTTTTTT. Its translation is CASSLSTGVGEKLFF.

The chain joins TRBV5-1 to TRBJ2-1; 8 bases map to TRBD2. From germline, CDR1 is SGHRS and CDR2 YFSETQ. V lost 4 bases, J lost 7 bases, and 7 bases stayed unmatched. The CDR3 runs to 14 residues. The CDR3 nucleotides are TGCGCCAGCAGCGGATCGGGAGGGCCGAATGAGCAGTTCTTC. Translation gives CASSGSGGPNEQFF. The whole variable domain, remainder taken from reference TRBV5-1 and TRBJ2-1, is KAGVTQTPRYLIKTRGQQVTLSCSPISGHRSVSWYQQTPGQGLQFLFEYFSETQRNKGNFPGRFSGRQFSNSRSEMNVSTLELGDSALYLCASSGSGGPNEQFFGPGTRLTVL.

A remark on this clone: The junction does not match germline at one end; this may be a read error. The J gene is TRBJ2-1, the V gene TRBV10-3, with unresolved D. Germline lookup yields CDR1 ENHRY and CDR2 SYGVKD. The CDR3 consists of 16 residues. The CDR3 nucleotides read TGTGCCATCAGCGACTTCGGCCCCATCTCCAACAATGAGCAGTTCTTC. Its protein product is CAISDFGPISNNEQFF.

The chain has TRBV28 and TRBJ1-5, with D unclear. V was cut by 2 bases and J by 1 base, with 9 bases left in between. From germline, CDR1 is MDHEN and CDR2 SYDVKM. The CDR3 consists of 15 residues. The CDR3 here is CASSLPPLSNQPQHF. The CDR3 DNA sequence: TGTGCCAGCAGTTTACCCCCTTTAAGCAATCAGCCCCAGCATTTT.

The CDR3, as DNA: TGTGCCACCAGTGTGAACAGGGGGCATAATGAGCAGTTCTTC. Its translation: CATSVNRGHNEQFF. This chain links TRBV24-1 with TRBJ2-1; TRBD1 agrees at 9 bases. In germline, CDR1 is KGHDR, CDR2 SFDVKD. This CDR3 spans 14 amino acids. V trimming: 5 bases; J trimming: 7 bases; junction bases outside the gene matches: 5.

The chain has TRBV14 and TRBJ1-1; a weak D match, TRBD1 (5 bases). Trimming removed 4 bases at V and 11 bases at J, with 20 bases between. Germline values: CDR1 SGHDN, CDR2 FVKESK. The CDR3 is made up of 14 amino acids. DNA of the CDR3: TGTGCCAGCAGCCCCCTGACAGAGTACCGCAAGGCTTTCTTT. It yields the protein CASSPLTEYRKAFF. Complete variable domain (other parts from reference TRBV14 and TRBJ1-1): EAGVTQFPSHSVIEKGQTVTLRCDPISGHDNLYWYRRVMGKEIKFLLHFVKESKQDESGMPNNRFLAERTGGTYSTLKVQPAELEDSGVYFCASSPLTEYRKAFFGQGTRLTVV.

As to this clone: At one end, the junction sequence differs from germline, possibly due to a read error. This sequence joins TRBV7-7 and TRBJ2-7; 11 positions match TRBD2. CDR1 SSHAT and CDR2 FNYEAQ come from the germline V gene (reference sequence). There are 15 residues in the CDR3. The CDR3, as DNA: TGTGCTAGCAGCCCGGGACTAGCGGAAATCTACGAGCAGTACTTC. Protein product: CASSPGLAEIYEQYF. The full variable domain, completed using reference TRBV7-7 and TRBJ2-7, is GAGVSQSPRYKVTKRGQDVTLRCDPISSHATLYWYQQALGQGPEFLTYFNYEAQPDKSGLPSDRFSAERPEGSISTLTIQRTEQRDSAMYRCASSPGLAEIYEQYFGPGTRLTVT.

The gene calls are TRBV13 and TRBJ2-3; a possible D gene is TRBD2 (6 bases). This CDR3 spans 14 amino acids. Germline CDR1 PRHDT, CDR2 FYEKMQ (reference sequence). V was shortened by 3 bases and J by 3 bases, with 10 bases between the two germline ends. The CDR3 protein is CASSFHGGTDTQYF. CDR3 in DNA: TGTGCCAGCAGCTTCCACGGAGGGACAGATACGCAGTATTTT.

This clone showed up just a few times. V is TRBV19 and J is TRBJ1-1; D is perhaps TRBD1 (5 bases). The CDR3 is 14 residues long. Per germline, CDR1 LNHDA and CDR2 SQIVND (reference sequence). V dropped 5 bases and J dropped 1 base, with 11 bases sitting between them. CDR3 coding DNA: TGTGCCAGTAGTTTAAGGACACCGAACACTGAAGCTTTCTTT. Translated: CASSLRTPNTEAFF.

This chain joins TRBV29-1 and TRBJ1-2; D is undetermined. Trimming stripped 5 bases from V and 2 bases from J, with 9 bases between. CDR3 length: 12 residues. Germline CDR1 SQVTM, CDR2 ANQGSEA. CDR3 amino acids: CSVYGQNYGYTF. The CDR3 DNA reads as TGCAGCGTTTATGGGCAGAACTATGGCTACACCTTC.

This chain joins TRBV5-1 and TRBJ2-5, with a possible D match to TRBD1 (6 bases). The germline V and J ends were trimmed by 3 bases and 2 bases, with 14 bases remaining between them. This CDR3 spans 15 amino acids. Germline-derived CDR1 and CDR2 are SGHRS and YFSETQ. CDR3 DNA sequence: TGCGCCAGCAGCTACAGTGACAGGCCTCAAGAGACCCAGTACTTC. Translation gives CASSYSDRPQETQYF.

The chain couples TRBV23-1 to TRBJ2-5, with 7 bases identical to TRBD1. TRBV23-1 is an ORF; its function is uncertain. V gave up 0 bases and J gave up 3 bases; unmatched junction bases: 7. CDR3 length equals 16 residues. Here the CDR3 reads CASSQSRRQGEETQYF. CDR3 DNA sequence: TGCGCCAGCAGTCAATCGAGACGACAGGGTGAAGAGACCCAGTACTTC.

The chain has TRBV6-1 and TRBJ2-1; 10 bases are a match to TRBD2. Germline V gives CDR1 MNHNS, CDR2 SASEGT. V lost 3 bases, J lost 6 bases, and 5 bases stayed unmatched. This CDR3 region has 15 residues. The CDR3 region is CASSEPSGSLNEQFF. In DNA form, the CDR3 reads TGTGCCAGCAGTGAGCCTAGCGGGAGCCTCAATGAGCAGTTCTTC.

The chain carries TRBV11-2 and TRBJ2-2; perhaps TRBD1 as D (5 bases). V lost 5 bases, J lost 5 bases, and 9 bases lay in between. The CDR3 consists of 13 residues. Germline lookup yields CDR1 SGHAT and CDR2 FQNNGV. The CDR3 here is CASSNDRTGELFF. In DNA form, the CDR3 reads TGTGCCAGCAGCAACGACAGAACCGGGGAGCTGTTTTTT.

The chain recombines TRBV6-5 with TRBJ1-4; D call uncertain. CDR1 is MNHEY, CDR2 SVGAGI, per germline. The length of the CDR3 is 14 residues. The V gene lost 8 bases and the J gene lost 6 bases, with 16 bases spanning the gap. The CDR3 coding sequence is TGTGCCAGCCGACCCAATAGCGACTATGAAAAACTGTTTTTT. Residues: CASRPNSDYEKLFF.

The V gene is TRBV4-2, the J gene TRBJ2-2; TRBD1 matches 9 bases. Germline CDR1 is LGHNA and CDR2 is YNFKEQ. The CDR3 loop spans 14 amino acids. V shed 3 bases, J shed 6 bases, and the junction held 2 bases outside the gene matches. Here the CDR3 DNA reads TGTGCCAGCAGCCAGGACAGGGGTCCCGGGGAGCTGTTTTTT. This encodes CASSQDRGPGELFF.